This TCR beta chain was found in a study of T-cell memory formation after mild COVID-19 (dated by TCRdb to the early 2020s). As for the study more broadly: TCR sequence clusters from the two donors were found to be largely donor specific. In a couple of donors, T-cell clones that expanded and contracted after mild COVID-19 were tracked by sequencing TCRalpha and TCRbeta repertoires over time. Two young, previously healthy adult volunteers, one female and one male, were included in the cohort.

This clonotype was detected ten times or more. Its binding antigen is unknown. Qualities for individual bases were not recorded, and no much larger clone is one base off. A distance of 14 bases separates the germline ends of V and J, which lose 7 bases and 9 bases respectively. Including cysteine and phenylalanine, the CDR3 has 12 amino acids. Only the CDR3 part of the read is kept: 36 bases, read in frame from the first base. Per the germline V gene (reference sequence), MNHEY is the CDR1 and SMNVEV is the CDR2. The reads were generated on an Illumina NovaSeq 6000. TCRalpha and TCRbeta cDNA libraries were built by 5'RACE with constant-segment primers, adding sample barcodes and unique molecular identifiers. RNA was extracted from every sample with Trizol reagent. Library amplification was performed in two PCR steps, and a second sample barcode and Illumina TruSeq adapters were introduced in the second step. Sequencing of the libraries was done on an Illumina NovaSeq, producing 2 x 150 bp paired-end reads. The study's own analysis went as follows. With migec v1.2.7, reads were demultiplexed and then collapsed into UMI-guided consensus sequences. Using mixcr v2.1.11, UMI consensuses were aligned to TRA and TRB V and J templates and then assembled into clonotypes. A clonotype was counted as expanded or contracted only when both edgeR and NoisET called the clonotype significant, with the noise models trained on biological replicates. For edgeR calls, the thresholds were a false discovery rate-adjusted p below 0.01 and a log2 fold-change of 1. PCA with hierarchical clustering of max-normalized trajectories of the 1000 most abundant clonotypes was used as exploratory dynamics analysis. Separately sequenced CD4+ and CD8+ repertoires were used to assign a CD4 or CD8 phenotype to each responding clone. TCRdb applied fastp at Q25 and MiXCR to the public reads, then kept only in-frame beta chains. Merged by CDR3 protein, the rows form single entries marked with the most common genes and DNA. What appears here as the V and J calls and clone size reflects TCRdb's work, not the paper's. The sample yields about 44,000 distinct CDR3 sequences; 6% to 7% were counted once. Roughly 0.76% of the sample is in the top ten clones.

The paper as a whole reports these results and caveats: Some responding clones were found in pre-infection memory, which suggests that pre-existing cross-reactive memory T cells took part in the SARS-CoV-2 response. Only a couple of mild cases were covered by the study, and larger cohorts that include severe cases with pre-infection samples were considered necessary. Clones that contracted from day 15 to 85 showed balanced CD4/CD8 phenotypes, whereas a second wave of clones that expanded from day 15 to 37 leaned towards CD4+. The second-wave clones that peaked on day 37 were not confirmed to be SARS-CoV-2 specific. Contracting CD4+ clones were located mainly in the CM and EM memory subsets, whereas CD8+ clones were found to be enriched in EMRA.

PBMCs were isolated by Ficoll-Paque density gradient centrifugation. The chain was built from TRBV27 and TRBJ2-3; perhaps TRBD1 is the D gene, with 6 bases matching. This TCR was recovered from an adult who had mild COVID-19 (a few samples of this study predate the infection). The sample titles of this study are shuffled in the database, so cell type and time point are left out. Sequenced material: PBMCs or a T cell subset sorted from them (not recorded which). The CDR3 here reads CASTSPGDTQYF. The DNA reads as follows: TGTGCCAGCACTTCCCCAGGGGACACGCAGTATTTT.